This is a list of T cell receptor beta chains from one sample in a study of CD8 T cells in ankylosing spondylitis. TCRdb re-called the 5' RACE reads through MiXCR, storing one row per CDR3 protein. This table holds fewer than 650,000 distinct CDR3 sequences, 9.5% to 15% found once. The sequencing input was blood, either unsorted or a sorted T cell fraction (not recorded which). These receptors all come from a male donor with ankylosing spondylitis. Each CDR3 is given without its conserved first and last residue.

cdr3_length	j_call	v_call	cdr3_aa
12	TRBJ1-4	TRBV10-3	AISDRQGGEKLF
15	TRBJ2-1	TRBV5-1	ASSLAPGGQGINEQF
15	TRBJ2-1	TRBV6-1	ASSDQLLAGGYNEQF
13	TRBJ1-5	TRBV12-3/TRBV12-4	ASSSSPTSNQPQH
11	TRBJ2-5	TRBV4-1	ASSQAGHGTQY
13	TRBJ2-2	TRBV20-1	SASEMTGGPGELF
13	TRBJ1-4	TRBV7-9	ASSRGGQLNEKLF
12	TRBJ1-2	TRBV29-1	SVDGNRGGYGYT
14	TRBJ2-3	TRBV5-1	ASSLEGRVGADTQY
11	TRBJ2-3	TRBV7-2	ASSLVSTDTQY
13	TRBJ2-2	TRBV20-1	SAREPGRNTGELF
11	TRBJ2-2	TRBV5-5	ASSFQDTGELF
15	TRBJ1-1	TRBV20-1	SAQFIIRGQGNTEAF
13	TRBJ1-2	TRBV20-1	SARARTGEGYGYT
16	TRBJ2-3	TRBV27	ASSLLRGGRALTDTQY
13	TRBJ2-7	TRBV6-2/TRBV6-3	ASSSTGQGNYEQY
10	TRBJ2-7	TRBV2	ASSEPPYEQY
15	TRBJ1-2	TRBV12-3/TRBV12-4	ASSTPIIGGSNYGYT
11	TRBJ2-5	TRBV12-3/TRBV12-4	ASRTESQETQY
13	TRBJ2-2	TRBV20-1	SARAGAGGTGELF
15	TRBJ1-5	TRBV15	ATSRDFKQGSNQPQH
14	TRBJ1-2	TRBV12-3/TRBV12-4	ASSSRGRTGGYGYT
14	TRBJ2-1	TRBV5-1	ASSLGRGEGYNEQF
12	TRBJ1-1	TRBV7-9	ASSWDSVNTEAF
13	TRBJ2-3	TRBV12-3/TRBV12-4	ASSLLAGAADTQY
13	TRBJ1-4	TRBV20-1	SARFDGATNEKLF